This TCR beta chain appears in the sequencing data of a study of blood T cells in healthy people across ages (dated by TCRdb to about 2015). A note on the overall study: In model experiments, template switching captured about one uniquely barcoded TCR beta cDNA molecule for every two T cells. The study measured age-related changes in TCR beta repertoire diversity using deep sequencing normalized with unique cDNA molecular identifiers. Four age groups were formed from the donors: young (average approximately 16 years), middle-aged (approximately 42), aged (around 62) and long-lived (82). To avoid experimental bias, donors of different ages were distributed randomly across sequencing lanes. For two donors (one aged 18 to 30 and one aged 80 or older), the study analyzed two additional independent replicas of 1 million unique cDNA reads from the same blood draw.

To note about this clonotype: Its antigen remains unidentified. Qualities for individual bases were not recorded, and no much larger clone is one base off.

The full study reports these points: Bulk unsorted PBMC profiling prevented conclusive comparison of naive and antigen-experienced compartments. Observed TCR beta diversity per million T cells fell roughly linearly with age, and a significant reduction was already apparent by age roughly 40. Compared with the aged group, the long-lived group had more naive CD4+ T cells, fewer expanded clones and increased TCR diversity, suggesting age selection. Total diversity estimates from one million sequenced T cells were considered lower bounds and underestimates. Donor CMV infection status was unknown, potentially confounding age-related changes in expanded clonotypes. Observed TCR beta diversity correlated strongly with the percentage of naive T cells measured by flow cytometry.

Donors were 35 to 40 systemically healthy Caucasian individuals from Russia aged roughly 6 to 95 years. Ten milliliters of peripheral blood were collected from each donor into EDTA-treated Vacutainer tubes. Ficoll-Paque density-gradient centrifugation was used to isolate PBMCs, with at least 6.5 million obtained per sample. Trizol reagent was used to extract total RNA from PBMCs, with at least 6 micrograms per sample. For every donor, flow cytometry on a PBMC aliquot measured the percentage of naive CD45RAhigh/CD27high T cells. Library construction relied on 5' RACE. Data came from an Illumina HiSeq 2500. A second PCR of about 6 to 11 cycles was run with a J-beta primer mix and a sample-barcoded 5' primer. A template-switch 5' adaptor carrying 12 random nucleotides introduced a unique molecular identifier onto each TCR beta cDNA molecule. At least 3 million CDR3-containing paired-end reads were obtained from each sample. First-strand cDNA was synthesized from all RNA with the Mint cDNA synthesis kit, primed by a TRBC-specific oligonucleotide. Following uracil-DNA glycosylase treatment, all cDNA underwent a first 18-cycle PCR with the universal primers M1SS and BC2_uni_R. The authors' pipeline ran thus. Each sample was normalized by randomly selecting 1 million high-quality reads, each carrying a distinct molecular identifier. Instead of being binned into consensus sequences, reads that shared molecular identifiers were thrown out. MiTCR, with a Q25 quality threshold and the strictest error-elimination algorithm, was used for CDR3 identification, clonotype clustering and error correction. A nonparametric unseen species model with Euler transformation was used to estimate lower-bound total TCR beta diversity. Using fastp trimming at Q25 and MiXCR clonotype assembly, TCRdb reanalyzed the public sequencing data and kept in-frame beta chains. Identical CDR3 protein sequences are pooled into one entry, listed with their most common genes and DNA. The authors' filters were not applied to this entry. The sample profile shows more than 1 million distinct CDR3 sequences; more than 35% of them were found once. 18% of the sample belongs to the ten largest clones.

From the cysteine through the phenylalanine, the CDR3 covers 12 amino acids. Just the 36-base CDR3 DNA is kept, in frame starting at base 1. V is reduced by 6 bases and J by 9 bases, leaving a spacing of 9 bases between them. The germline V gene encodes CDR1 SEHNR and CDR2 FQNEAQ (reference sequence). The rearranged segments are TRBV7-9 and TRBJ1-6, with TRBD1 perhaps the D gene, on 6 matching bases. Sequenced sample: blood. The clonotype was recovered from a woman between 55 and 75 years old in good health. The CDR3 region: CASRGAGSPLHF. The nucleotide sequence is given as TGTGCCAGCAGGGGGGCCGGTTCACCCCTCCACTTT.